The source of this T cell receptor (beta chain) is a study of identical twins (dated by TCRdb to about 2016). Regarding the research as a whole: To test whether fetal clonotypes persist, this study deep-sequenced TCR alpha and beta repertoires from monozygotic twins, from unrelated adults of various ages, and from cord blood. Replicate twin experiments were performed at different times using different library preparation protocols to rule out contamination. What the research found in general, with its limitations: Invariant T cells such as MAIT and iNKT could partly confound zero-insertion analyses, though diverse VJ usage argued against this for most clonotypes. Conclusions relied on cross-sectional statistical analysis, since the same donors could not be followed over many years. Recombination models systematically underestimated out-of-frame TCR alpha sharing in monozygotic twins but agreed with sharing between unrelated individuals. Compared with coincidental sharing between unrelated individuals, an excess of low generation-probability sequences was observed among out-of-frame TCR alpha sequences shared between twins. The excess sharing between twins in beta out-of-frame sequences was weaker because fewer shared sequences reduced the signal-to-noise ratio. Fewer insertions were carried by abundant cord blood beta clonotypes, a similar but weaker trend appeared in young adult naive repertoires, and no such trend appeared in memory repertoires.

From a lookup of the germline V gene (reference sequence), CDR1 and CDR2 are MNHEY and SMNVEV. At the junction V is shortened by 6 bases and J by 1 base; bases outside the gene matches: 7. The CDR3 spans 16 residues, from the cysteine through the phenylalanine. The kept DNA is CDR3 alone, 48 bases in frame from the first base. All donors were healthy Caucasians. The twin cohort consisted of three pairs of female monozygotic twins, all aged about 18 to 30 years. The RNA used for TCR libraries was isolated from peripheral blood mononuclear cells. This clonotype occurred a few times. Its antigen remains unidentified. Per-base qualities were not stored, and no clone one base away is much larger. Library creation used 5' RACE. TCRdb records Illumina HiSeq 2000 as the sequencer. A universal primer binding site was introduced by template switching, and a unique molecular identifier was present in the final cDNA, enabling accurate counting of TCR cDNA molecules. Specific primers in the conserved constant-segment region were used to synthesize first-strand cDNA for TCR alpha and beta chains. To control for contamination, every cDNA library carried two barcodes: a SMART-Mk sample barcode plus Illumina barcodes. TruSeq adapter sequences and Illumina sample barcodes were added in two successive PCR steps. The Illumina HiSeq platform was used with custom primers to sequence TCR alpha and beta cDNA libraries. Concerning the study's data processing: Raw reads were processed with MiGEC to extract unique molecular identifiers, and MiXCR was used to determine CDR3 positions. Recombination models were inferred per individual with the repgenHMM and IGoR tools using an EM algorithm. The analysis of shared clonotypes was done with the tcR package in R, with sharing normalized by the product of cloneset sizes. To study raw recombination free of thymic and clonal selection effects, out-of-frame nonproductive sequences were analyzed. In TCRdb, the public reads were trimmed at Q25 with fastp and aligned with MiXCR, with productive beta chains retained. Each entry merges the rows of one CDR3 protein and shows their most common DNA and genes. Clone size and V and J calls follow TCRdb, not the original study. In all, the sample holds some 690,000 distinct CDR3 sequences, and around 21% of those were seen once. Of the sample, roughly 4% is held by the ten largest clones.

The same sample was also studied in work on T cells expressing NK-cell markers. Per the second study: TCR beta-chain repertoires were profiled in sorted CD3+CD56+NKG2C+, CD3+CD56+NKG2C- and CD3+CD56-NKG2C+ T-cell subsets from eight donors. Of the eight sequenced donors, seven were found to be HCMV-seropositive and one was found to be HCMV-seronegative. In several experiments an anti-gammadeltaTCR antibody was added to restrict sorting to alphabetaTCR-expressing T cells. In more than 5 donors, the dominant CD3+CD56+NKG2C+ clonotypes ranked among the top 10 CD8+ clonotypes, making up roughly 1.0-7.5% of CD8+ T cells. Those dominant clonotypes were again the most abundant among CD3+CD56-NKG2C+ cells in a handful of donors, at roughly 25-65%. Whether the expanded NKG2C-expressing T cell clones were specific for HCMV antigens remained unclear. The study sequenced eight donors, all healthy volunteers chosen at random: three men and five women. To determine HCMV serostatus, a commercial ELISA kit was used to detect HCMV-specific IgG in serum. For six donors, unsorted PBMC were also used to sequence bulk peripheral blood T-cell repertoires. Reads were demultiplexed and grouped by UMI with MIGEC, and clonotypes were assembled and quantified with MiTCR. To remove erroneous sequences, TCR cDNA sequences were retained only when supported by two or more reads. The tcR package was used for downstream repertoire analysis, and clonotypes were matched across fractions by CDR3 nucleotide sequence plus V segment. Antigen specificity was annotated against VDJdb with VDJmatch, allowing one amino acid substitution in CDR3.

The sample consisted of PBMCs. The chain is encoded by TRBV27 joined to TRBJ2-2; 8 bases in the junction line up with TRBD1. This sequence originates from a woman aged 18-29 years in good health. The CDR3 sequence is CASSPKDRVNTGELFF. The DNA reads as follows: TGTGCCAGCAGCCCTAAGGACAGGGTGAACACCGGGGAGCTGTTTTTT.